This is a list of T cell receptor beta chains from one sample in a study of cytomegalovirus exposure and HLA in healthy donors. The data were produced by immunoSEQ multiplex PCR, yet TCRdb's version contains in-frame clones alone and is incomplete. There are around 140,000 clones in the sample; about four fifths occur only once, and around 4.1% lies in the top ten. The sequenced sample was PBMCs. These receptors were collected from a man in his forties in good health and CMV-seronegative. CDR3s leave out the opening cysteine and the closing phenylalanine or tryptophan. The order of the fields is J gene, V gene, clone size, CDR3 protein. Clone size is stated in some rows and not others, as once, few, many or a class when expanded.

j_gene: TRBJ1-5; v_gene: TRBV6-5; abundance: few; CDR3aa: ASSYSSGERDQPQH
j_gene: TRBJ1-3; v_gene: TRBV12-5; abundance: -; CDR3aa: ASGRDRAIPGNTIY
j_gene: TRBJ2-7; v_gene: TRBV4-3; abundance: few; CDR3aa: ASSQGTYSYEQY
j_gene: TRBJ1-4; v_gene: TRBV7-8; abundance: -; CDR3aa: ASSSRTWDSNEKLF
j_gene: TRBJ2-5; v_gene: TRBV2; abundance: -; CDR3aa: ATTTGEETQY
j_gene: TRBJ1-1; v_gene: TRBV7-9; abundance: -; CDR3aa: ASSTTVSNTEAF
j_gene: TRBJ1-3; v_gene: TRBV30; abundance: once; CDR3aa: AWSVPSTLTGAGNTIY
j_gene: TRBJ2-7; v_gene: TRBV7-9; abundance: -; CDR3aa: ASSLSSGGFYEQY
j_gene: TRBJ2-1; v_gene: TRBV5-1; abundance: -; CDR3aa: ASSSAGGGYNEQF
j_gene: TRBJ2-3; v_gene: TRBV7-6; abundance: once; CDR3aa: ASSPSGPTDTQY
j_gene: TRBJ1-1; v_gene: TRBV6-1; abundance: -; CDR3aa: ASSEDRRHTEAF
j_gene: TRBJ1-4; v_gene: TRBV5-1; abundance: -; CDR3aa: ASSLGGQINEKLF
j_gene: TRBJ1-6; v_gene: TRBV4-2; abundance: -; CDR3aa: ASSQELRDNSPLH
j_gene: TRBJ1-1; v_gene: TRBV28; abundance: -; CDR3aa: ASSPGTGYTEAF
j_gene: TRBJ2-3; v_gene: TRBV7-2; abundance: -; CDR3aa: ASSLDKAASTDTQY
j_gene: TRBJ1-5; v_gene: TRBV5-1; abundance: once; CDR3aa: ASSYRGNQPQH
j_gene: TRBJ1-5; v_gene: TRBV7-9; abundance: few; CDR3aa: ASSSRGSNQPQH
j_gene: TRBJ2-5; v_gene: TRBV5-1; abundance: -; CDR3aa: ASSFSTGVKVQETQY
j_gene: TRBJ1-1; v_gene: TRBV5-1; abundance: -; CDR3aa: ASSTVMNTEAF
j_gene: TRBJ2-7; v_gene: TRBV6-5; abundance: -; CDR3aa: ASSYSYRGTRGEQY
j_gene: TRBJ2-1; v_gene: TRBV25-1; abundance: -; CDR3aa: ASSRFTGGPNEQF
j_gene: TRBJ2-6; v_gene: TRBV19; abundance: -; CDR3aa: ASSIRVSGANVLT
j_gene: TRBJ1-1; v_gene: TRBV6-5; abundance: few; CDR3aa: ASSYFGQGETEAF
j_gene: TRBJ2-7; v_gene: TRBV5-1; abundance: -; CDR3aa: ASSYRQGRMSEQY
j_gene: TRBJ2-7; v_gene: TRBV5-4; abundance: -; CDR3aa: ASSLGQGIGIRPYEQY
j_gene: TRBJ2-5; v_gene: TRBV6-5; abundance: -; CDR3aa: ASSYQDRETQY
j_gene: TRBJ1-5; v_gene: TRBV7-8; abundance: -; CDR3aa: ASSFGTGGKSNQPQH
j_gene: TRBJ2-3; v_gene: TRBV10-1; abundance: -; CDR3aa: ASSEAGPDTQY
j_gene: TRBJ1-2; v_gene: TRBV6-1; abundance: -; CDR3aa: ASSPTDRGGGYT
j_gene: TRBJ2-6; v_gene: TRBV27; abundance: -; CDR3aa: ASILTGSSGANVLT
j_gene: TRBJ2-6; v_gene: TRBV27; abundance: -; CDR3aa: ASGQGAGANVLT
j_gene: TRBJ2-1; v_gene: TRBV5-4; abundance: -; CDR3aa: ASSSPTTSGGGTYNEQF
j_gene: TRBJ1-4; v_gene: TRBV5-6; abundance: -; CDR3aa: ASTTRGENEKLF
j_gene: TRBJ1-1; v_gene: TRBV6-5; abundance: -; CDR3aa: ASSNRQDEAF
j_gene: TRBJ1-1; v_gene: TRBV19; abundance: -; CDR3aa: ASSIPGIFAF
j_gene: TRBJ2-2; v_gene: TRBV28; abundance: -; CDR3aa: ASSSSGTGRTGELF
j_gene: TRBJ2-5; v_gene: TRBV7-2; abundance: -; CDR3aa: ASSWGGLAGGNQETQY
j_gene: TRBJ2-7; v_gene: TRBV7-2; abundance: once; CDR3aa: ASSFPSATYEQY
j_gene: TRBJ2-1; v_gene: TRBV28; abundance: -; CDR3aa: ASTDFGVNEQF
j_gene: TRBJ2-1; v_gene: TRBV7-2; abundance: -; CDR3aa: ASSLGQGLGNEQF
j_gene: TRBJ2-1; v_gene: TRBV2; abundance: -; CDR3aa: ASSPGTSYNEQF
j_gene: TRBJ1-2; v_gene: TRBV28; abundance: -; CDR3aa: ATSMDRTYGYT
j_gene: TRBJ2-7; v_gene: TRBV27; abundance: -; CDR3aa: ASSLSPGQGTAYEQY
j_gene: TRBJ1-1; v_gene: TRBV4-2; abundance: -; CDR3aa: ASSQMSDTEAF
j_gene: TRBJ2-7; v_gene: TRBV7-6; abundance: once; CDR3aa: ASSTQISYEQY
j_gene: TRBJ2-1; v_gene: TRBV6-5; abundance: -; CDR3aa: ASSPRGLQQF
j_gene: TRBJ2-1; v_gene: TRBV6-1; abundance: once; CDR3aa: ASRPPSGGAPAQF
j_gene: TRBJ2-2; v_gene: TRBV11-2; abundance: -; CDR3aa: ASSSPQAAGLIIGELF
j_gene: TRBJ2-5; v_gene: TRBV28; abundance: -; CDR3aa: ASSLVGLGETQY
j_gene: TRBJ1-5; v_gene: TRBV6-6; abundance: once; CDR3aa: ASNRVGDSNQPQH